These 28 T cell receptor beta chains were all obtained from the same sample, sequenced in a study of a mutant IDH1 vaccine in newly diagnosed glioma. These receptors are not linked to any known antigen. The repertoire was sequenced with immunoSEQ multiplex PCR; TCRdb's copy has only in-frame clones and lacks some. Of about 34,000 clones in the sample, approximately 90% are singletons; the top ten hold more than 10%. Time point indicated: week 47, end of study. Every vaccination contained 300 ug of the mutant IDH1 20-mer peptide and was paired with topical imiquimod. The material was PBMCs, obtained from a glioma patient whose treatment included an IDH1 peptide vaccine. The receptors shown here come from a woman aged 25 to 39 with glioma.

The V gene is TRBV6-1, the J gene TRBJ1-5; the match to TRBD1 covers 8 bases. There are 15 residues in the CDR3. Trimming took 6 bases from V and 0 from J; bases not matched to a gene: 4. CDR1 is MNHNS, CDR2 SASEGT, per germline. The CDR3 reads CASSWTGFSNQPQHF. The CDR3 DNA is TGTGCCAGCAGCTGGACAGGGTTTAGCAATCAGCCCCAGCATTTT.

The CDR3 spells CASRRTGLGYEQYF. CDR3 in DNA: TGCGCCAGCAGGCGCACAGGGTTGGGCTACGAGCAGTACTTC. The chain links TRBV5-1 to TRBJ2-7; D is perhaps TRBD1 (6 bases). Trimming removed 5 bases at V and 3 bases at J, with 15 bases between. The CDR3 has 14 residues. Per the germline V gene, CDR1 is SGHRS and CDR2 is YFSETQ.

CDR3 nucleotide sequence: TGTGCCACCACACGCCAAGAGACCCAGTACTTC. Translating gives CATTRQETQYF. V and J are TRBV19 and TRBJ2-5; D is unclear. Per the germline V gene, CDR1 is LNHDA and CDR2 is SQIVND (reference sequence). Trimming stripped 10 bases from V and 1 base from J, with 7 bases between. The CDR3 extends over 11 amino acids.

The chain has TRBV27 and TRBJ1-2, with 7 bases identical to TRBD1. Trimming removed 5 bases from V and 7 bases from J; junction bases left unmatched: 7. The germline CDR1 and CDR2 sequences are MNHEY and SMNVEV (reference sequence). The CDR3 has 13 residues. CDR3 in DNA: TGTGCCAGCAGTCTTGACAGGGTCGGTGGCTACACCTTC. Translated: CASSLDRVGGYTF.

The chain combines TRBV27 with TRBJ2-7, with D perhaps matching TRBD2 (6 bases). The germline V and J ends were trimmed by 6 bases and 3 bases, with 15 bases remaining between them. The CDR3 extends over 14 amino acids. Germline V gene lookup returns CDR1 MNHEY and CDR2 SMNVEV (reference sequence). In DNA form, the CDR3 reads TGTGCCAGCAGCCCCGGCGGGGCCAACTACGAGCAGTACTTC. Its protein is CASSPGGANYEQYF.

This chain links TRBV5-1 with TRBJ1-2, with D unresolved. Deletions cut 4 bases from V and 0 bases from J, with 7 bases between. The CDR3 contains 13 residues. Germline V gene sequence: CDR1 SGHRS, CDR2 YFSETQ. DNA of the CDR3: TGCGCCAGCAGCCCTTCTTCTAACTATGGCTACACCTTC. This codes for CASSPSSNYGYTF.

J is TRBJ1-2 and V is TRBV6-1, with no clear D. CDR1 and CDR2 (germline): MNHNS, SASEGT. The ends were cut back, 5 bases at V and 2 bases at J, with 6 bases in the middle. The CDR3 has 12 amino acids. The CDR3 loop is CASSSSNYGYTF. CDR3 nucleotides: TGTGCCAGCAGTTCCAGCAACTATGGCTACACCTTC.

This rearrangement joins TRBV5-1 to TRBJ1-1; no firm D call. Looked up from germline, CDR1 is SGHRS and CDR2 is YFSETQ. V lost 4 bases and J lost 0, with 10 bases in between. This CDR3 comprises 14 residues. CDR3 protein: CASSLQAVNTEAFF. The CDR3 DNA reads TGCGCCAGCAGCCTTCAGGCGGTGAACACTGAAGCTTTCTTT.

The chain employs TRBV9 and TRBJ2-1; 11 bases line up with TRBD2. This CDR3 has 18 amino acids. Per the germline V gene, CDR1 is SGDLS and CDR2 is YYNGEE. The V segment lost 1 base and the J segment 0 bases; nucleotides outside the gene matches: 6. The CDR3 nucleotides read TGTGCCAGCAGCGTACTTAGCGGGGGGGTGAGCTCCTACAATGAGCAGTTCTTC. The encoded protein is CASSVLSGGVSSYNEQFF.

Only one count was recorded for this clone. The genes are TRBV4-1 and TRBJ2-2; a weak D match, TRBD2 (6 bases). This CDR3 has 16 residues. The germline V gene has CDR1 MGHRA and CDR2 YSYEKL. V was trimmed by 0 bases and J by 6 bases, leaving 14 bases between them. CDR3 DNA: TGCGCCAGCAGCCAAGAATGGGGGAGGATGGCCGGGGAGCTGTTTTTT. Translated: CASSQEWGRMAGELFF.

The chain combines TRBV29-1 with TRBJ2-7, with a possible D match to TRBD2 (6 bases). Trimming stripped 4 bases from V and 3 bases from J, with 10 bases between. Germline V gene data show CDR1 as SQVTM and CDR2 as ANQGSEA. This CDR3 has 12 amino acids. The CDR3 bases are TGCAGCGTTGTGGGGGAGGACTACGAGCAGTACTTC. The encoded protein is CSVVGEDYEQYF.

V and J are TRBV7-3 and TRBJ2-5; TRBD2 aligns across 9 bases. The J segment lost 2 bases and the V segment lost 5 bases, leaving 0 bases of the junction unmatched. This CDR3 region has 13 residues. Germline values: CDR1 SGHTA, CDR2 FQGTGA. CDR3 sequence reads: CASSAGGQETQYF. In DNA form, the CDR3 reads TGTGCCAGCAGCGCGGGGGGGCAAGAGACCCAGTACTTC. The full variable domain, completed using reference TRBV7-3 and TRBJ2-5, is GAGVSQTPSNKVTEKGKYVELRCDPISGHTALYWYRQSLGQGPEFLIYFQGTGAADDSGLPNDRFFAVRPEGSVSTLKIQRTERGDSAVYLCASSAGGQETQYFGPGTRLLVL.

The rearrangement joins TRBV5-1 to TRBJ2-5; TRBD2 might be the D (5 bases). Per the germline V gene, CDR1 is SGHRS and CDR2 is YFSETQ. The CDR3 length is 11 residues. The V gene lost 4 bases and the J gene lost 8 bases, with 9 bases spanning the gap. Here the CDR3 reads CASSALATQYF. In DNA form, the CDR3 reads TGCGCCAGCAGCGCTCTAGCAACCCAGTACTTC.

With regard to this clone: Additional DNA sequences in this sample encode the identical CDR3. The chain joins TRBV2 to TRBJ2-1; D possibly corresponds to TRBD2 (5 bases). The germline gives CDR1 SNHLY, CDR2 FYNNEI. V lost 7 bases, J lost 0 bases, and 10 bases lay in between. This CDR3 comprises 14 residues. The CDR3 DNA is TGTGCCAGCACTGCGGACTCCTCCTACAATGAGCAGTTCTTC. The encoded protein is CASTADSSYNEQFF.

The chain carries TRBV2 and TRBJ1-1; D uncertain. Germline lookup yields CDR1 SNHLY and CDR2 FYNNEI. This CDR3 contains 13 residues. V lost 4 bases and J 10 bases, leaving 16 bases between the germline ends. CDR3 DNA: TGTGCCAGCAGTGTAATGGGTTCGTCTCCAGCTTTCTTT. Amino acid sequence: CASSVMGSSPAFF. Combining the CDR3 with reference TRBV2 and TRBJ1-1 gives the whole variable domain EPEVTQTPSHQVTQMGQEVILRCVPISNHLYFYWYRQILGQKVEFLVSFYNNEISEKSEIFDDQFSVERPDGSNFTLKIRSTKLEDSAMYFCASSVMGSSPAFFGQGTRLTVV.

J is TRBJ2-1 and V is TRBV5-1; TRBD1 matches 9 bases. The CDR3 covers 15 residues. J gave up 14 bases and V 4 bases, and 16 bases lay outside the gene matches. Germline V lookup: CDR1 SGHRS, CDR2 YFSETQ. In DNA, the CDR3 is TGCGCCAGCAGCCAACCGGGACAGGGAAGCCGAAAGGAGTTCTTC. Residues: CASSQPGQGSRKEFF.

This clone appeared a few times. The rearrangement uses TRBV10-3 and TRBJ1-2; D is perhaps TRBD1 (5 bases). The CDR3 is 13 amino acids. Trimming took off 3 bases at V and 2 bases at J, with 7 bases between the two ends. Germline V gives CDR1 ENHRY, CDR2 SYGVKD. The CDR3: CAISEQENYGYTF. The CDR3 region has the DNA TGTGCCATCAGTGAACAGGAGAACTATGGCTACACCTTC.

The CDR3 DNA reads TGTGCCATCGGCCAGGGGAAGGACTATGGCTACACCTTC. It specifies CAIGQGKDYGYTF. This chain connects TRBV10-3 to TRBJ1-2, with TRBD1 as a possible D gene (6 bases). CDR3 length: 13 amino acids. Germline loops: CDR1 ENHRY, CDR2 SYGVKD. V was pared by 8 bases and J by 3 bases, with 13 bases between.

This chain uses TRBV7-9 with TRBJ2-6, with 7 bases fitting TRBD1. Germline CDR1 and CDR2: SEHNR and FQNEAQ (reference sequence). The CDR3 consists of 15 residues. V lost 6 bases and J lost 1; bases outside the gene matches: 3. CDR3 amino acids: CASSPQGSGANVLTF. In DNA form, the CDR3 reads TGTGCCAGCAGTCCACAGGGGTCTGGGGCCAACGTCCTGACTTTC.

The chain's CDR3 is CASSLTPGELFF. The CDR3 DNA reads as TGTGCCAGCAGCCTCACGCCCGGGGAGCTGTTTTTT. The chain carries TRBV14 and TRBJ2-2; no definite D call. This CDR3 region has 12 residues. Looked up from germline, CDR1 is SGHDN and CDR2 is FVKESK. Trimming shortened V by 4 bases and J by 6 bases, and 6 bases separated the two germline ends.

The genes are TRBV4-3 and TRBJ2-1, with D perhaps TRBD1 (5 bases). The CDR3 has 16 amino acids. V dropped 1 base and J dropped 0 bases, with 10 bases sitting between them. Germline V gives CDR1 LGHNA, CDR2 YSLEER. The CDR3 coding sequence is TGCGCCAGCAGCCAAGGTTACAGGAGCTCCTACAATGAGCAGTTCTTC. This translates into CASSQGYRSSYNEQFF.

This rearrangement joins TRBV7-2 to TRBJ2-3; unclear D gene. The length of the CDR3 is 13 residues. The germline V gene has CDR1 SGHTA and CDR2 FQGNSA. Between the trimmed V and J ends, which lost 1 base and 4 bases, there was a span of 6 bases. DNA of the CDR3: TGTGCCAGCAGCTTAGGGTGGGCAGATACGCAGTATTTT. Its translation is CASSLGWADTQYF. Combining the CDR3 with reference TRBV7-2 and TRBJ2-3 gives the whole variable domain GAGVSQSPSNKVTEKGKDVELRCDPISGHTALYWYRQSLGQGLEFLIYFQGNSAPDKSGLPSDRFSAERTGGSVSTLTIQRTQQEDSAVYLCASSLGWADTQYFGPGTRLTVL.

Points on this clone: This could be a read error, since a much larger clone is one nucleotide away. This chain joins TRBV5-6 and TRBJ1-5; D gene unclear. This CDR3 contains 13 residues. V was shortened by 2 bases and J by 0 bases, with 3 bases between the two germline ends. Germline V gene sequence: CDR1 SGHDT, CDR2 YYEEEE. The CDR3 here is CASSFYSNQPQHF. In DNA, the CDR3 is TGTGCCAGCAGCTTCTATAGCAATCAGCCCCAGCATTTT.

This rearrangement joins TRBV6-6 to TRBJ1-5, with D perhaps TRBD1 (6 bases). This CDR3 spans 14 amino acids. Trimming cost V 3 bases and J 4 bases, with 10 bases left between them. The germline gives CDR1 MNHNY, CDR2 SVGAGI (reference sequence). CDR3: CASSYGGGNQPQHF. For the CDR3, the DNA is TGTGCCAGCAGTTATGGGGGCGGTAATCAGCCCCAGCATTTT.

This clone appeared once. The chain couples TRBV19 to TRBJ1-1; unclear D gene. V gave up 5 bases and J gave up 10 bases, with 14 bases separating them. The germline gives CDR1 LNHDA, CDR2 SQIVND (reference sequence). The CDR3 runs 12 residues. In DNA, the CDR3 is TGTGCCAGTAGTCCCAAAGGGTGGTTAGCTTTCTTT. This translates into CASSPKGWLAFF.

The chain has TRBV7-9 and TRBJ1-2; TRBD1 might be the D (6 bases). The CDR3 spans 12 residues. V was clipped by 3 bases and J by 9 bases, with 11 bases between them. Germline values: CDR1 SEHNR, CDR2 FQNEAQ (reference sequence). CDR3 loop: CASSLETGSYTF. DNA of the CDR3: TGTGCCAGCAGCTTGGAGACAGGAAGCTACACCTTC.

V usage is TRBV5-1 and J usage is TRBJ1-1; D ambiguous. Germline CDR1 and CDR2: SGHRS and YFSETQ. This CDR3 is 14 amino acids long. Trimming took off 0 bases at V and 4 bases at J, with 10 bases between the two ends. This chain's CDR3 is CASSLDVSGTEAFF. DNA for the CDR3: TGCGCCAGCAGCTTGGACGTTTCGGGCACTGAAGCTTTCTTT.

V and J are TRBV27 and TRBJ2-7; tentative D call: TRBD1 (6 bases). CDR1 and CDR2 from the germline V gene are MNHEY and SMNVEV (reference sequence). The CDR3 has 13 residues. V was shortened by 3 bases and J by 5 bases, with 11 bases between the two germline ends. CDR3 nucleotide sequence: TGTGCCAGCAGTTTTAGAGGGGGAGACGAGCAGTACTTC. Residues: CASSFRGGDEQYF.